The T cell receptor beta chain described here comes from a study of beta chain features in type 1 diabetes. Study details: Sorted cells from all samples, numbering roughly 100 million, were examined. Study results and caveats: Shorter TCRB CDR3s, moderately but significantly so, marked every one of the four CD4+ subsets in Type 1 diabetes patients. VDJ junctions sequenced from type 1 diabetes patients showed fewer insertions and more deletions.

This clone was counted a few times. What it binds is unknown. Averaging roughly 100 mL, one heparinised blood draw was given by each donor. Markers CD45RO/CCR7/CD25/CD127/CD95/CD27 served to sort CD4+ naive, central memory, regulatory and stem cell-like memory cells. In germline, CDR1 is SGHTA, CDR2 FQGNSA. The V gene lost 5 bases and the J gene lost 6 bases, with 16 bases spanning the gap. The CDR3 length is 15 residues. The isolated RNA, all of it, was reverse transcribed, so expressed TCRB transcripts were what got sequenced. Sequencing was performed with immunoSEQ multiplex PCR; in TCRdb, only in-frame clones are kept and a portion is missing. Among more than 300,000 clones listed, around an eighth were seen once.

The chain links TRBV7-2 to TRBJ2-2, with D perhaps TRBD1 (6 bases). Input material: naive CD4+ T cells from blood. The receptor was derived from a woman aged 18-29 years with type 1 diabetes. The CDR3 protein is CASSQGWGSPGELFF. In DNA, the CDR3 is TGTGCCAGCAGCCAGGGGTGGGGTAGTCCCGGGGAGCTGTTTTTT.